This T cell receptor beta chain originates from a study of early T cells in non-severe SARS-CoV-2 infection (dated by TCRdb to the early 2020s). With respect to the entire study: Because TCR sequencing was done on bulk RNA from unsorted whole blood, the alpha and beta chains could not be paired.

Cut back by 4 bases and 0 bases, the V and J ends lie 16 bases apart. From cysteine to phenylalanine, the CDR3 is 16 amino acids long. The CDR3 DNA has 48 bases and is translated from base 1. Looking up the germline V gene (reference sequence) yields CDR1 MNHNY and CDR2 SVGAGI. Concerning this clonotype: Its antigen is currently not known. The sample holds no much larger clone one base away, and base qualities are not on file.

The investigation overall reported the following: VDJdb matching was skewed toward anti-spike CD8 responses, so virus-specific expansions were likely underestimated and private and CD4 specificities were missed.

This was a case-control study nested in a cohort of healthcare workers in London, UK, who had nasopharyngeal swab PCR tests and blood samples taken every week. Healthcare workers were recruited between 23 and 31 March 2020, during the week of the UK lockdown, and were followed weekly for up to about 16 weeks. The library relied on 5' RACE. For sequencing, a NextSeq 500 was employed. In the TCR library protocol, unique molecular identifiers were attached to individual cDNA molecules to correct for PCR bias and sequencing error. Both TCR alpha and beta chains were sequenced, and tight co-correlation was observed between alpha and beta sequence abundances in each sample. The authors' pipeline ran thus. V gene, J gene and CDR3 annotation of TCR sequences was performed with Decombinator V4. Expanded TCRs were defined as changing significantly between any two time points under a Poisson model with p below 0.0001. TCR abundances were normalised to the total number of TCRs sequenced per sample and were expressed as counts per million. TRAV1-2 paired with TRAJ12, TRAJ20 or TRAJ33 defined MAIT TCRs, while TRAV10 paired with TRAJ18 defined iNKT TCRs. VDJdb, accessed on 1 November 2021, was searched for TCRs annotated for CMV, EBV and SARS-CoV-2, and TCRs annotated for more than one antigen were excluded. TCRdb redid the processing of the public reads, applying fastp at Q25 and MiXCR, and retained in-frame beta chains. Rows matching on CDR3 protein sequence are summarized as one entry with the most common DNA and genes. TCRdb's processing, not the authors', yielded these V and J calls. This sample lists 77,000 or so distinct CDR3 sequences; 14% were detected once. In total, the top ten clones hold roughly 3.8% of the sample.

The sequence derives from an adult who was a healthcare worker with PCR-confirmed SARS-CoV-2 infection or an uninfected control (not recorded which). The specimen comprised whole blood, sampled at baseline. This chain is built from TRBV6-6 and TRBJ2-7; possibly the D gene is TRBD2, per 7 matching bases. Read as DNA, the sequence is TGTGCCAGCAGTTTCCCCGGCGGGGGCGCCTCCTACGAGCAGTACTTC. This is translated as CASSFPGGGASYEQYF.